Listed below are T cell receptor beta chains from one sample, sequenced in a study of T cells in Graves' hyperthyroidism and ophthalmopathy. One entry per CDR3 protein, called by TCRdb with MiXCR from the multiplex PCR reads. The sample has about 420,000 distinct CDR3 sequences; roughly an eighth are singletons. The sequencing input was blood. The receptor source for this set is a woman between 18 and 29 years old with Graves' hyperthyroidism. Each CDR3 is given with its conserved first and last residue. The order of the fields is V gene, CDR3 protein.

>TRBV7-3
CASSLRGTGNGYEQYF
>TRBV11-2
CASSLDRRESDEQFF
>TRBV6-5
CASSYQGPEAFF
>TRBV11-2
CASSQDREPYEQYF
>TRBV6-2/TRBV6-3
CASSFAAYEQYF
>TRBV28
CASSSIARGGSSYNEQFF
>TRBV30
CAWSEGFGETQYF
>TRBV12-3/TRBV12-4
CASSWTGPYEQYF
>TRBV5-4
CASSSGGEGAPNEQFF
>TRBV30
CAWSVQRDTGELFF
>TRBV5-1
CASSSSTRADTGELFF
>TRBV5-6
CASSLAEGYSGANVLTF
>TRBV12-3/TRBV12-4
CASSLPGTSRRYNEQFF
>TRBV20-1
CSAQEGGAGNQPQHF